The 10 T cell receptor beta chains listed next were all sequenced from one sample in a study of early T cells in non-severe SARS-CoV-2 infection. TCRdb reprocessed the 5' RACE reads via MiXCR and lists one record per CDR3 protein. The sample contains about 42,000 distinct CDR3 sequences, over 6% of which appear only once. Sequenced: whole blood. The receptors shown here come from an adult who was a healthcare worker with PCR-confirmed SARS-CoV-2 infection or an uninfected control (not recorded which).

This clonotype appeared a few times. This chain joins TRBV6-6 and TRBJ2-7, with 7 bases matching TRBD2. The CDR3 spans 11 residues. Germline CDR1 MNHNY, CDR2 SVGAGI (reference sequence). CDR3 amino acids: CASGKEYEQYF. The CDR3 region has the DNA TGTGCGAGCGGGAAAGAATACGAGCAGTACTTC.

This clonotype was seen a few times. The rearrangement links TRBV25-1 to TRBJ1-2; unclear D gene. V lost 1 base and J lost 0, with 3 bases in between. This CDR3 contains 13 residues. CDR1 is MGHDK, CDR2 SYGVNS, per germline. CDR3 DNA sequence: TGTGCCAGCAGTGAATCAGCTAACTATGGCTACACCTTC. This codes for CASSESANYGYTF.

This clonotype was counted ten times or more. CDR3 coding DNA: TGTGCCAGCTCACCACAGGGGAACACTGAAGCTTTCTTT. This encodes CASSPQGNTEAFF. This chain uses TRBV18 with TRBJ1-1; D unresolved. V was trimmed by 1 base and J by 1 base, leaving 4 bases between them. Germline CDR1 KGHSH, CDR2 LQKENI. CDR3 length: 13 amino acids.

This clonotype has a count of ten or more. The gene calls are TRBV11-2 and TRBJ2-7; 8 bases fit TRBD1. CDR3 length: 13 residues. The junction had 5 bases not matched to a gene; V was cut back by 3 bases and J by 7 bases. Per germline, CDR1 SGHAT and CDR2 FQNNGV. The CDR3 here is CASSFPGGNEQYF. The CDR3 bases are TGTGCCAGCAGCTTTCCAGGGGGCAATGAGCAGTACTTC.

This clonotype was seen many times. V gene TRBV9 combines with J gene TRBJ1-1; 8 bases line up with TRBD1. Germline V gene sequence: CDR1 SGDLS, CDR2 YYNGEE. V lost 5 bases to trimming and J lost 2 bases; unmatched junction nucleotides: 5. This CDR3 has 14 amino acids. The DNA of the CDR3 is TGTGCCAGCAGTTTTGGACAGGGAAACACTGAAGCTTTCTTT. This codes for CASSFGQGNTEAFF.

This clonotype occurred many times. At one end, the junction sequence differs from germline, possibly due to a read error. The J gene is TRBJ1-1, the V gene TRBV5-1, with D tentatively TRBD1 (5 bases). There are 15 residues in the CDR3. The germline CDR1 and CDR2 sequences are SGHRS and YFSETQ. The CDR3 region is CASSTTGTGYTEVFF. The CDR3 region has the DNA TGCGCCAGCAGCACGACTGGGACGGGGTACACTGAAGTTTTCTTT.

The V and J genes are TRBV12-3 or TRBV12-4 and TRBJ2-6; D could derive from TRBD1 or TRBD2 (6 bases each). The CDR3 covers 18 residues. V was clipped by 5 bases and J by 2 bases, with 19 bases between them. This chain's CDR3 is CASSRRGGARPGANVLTF. CDR3 nucleotides: TGTGCCAGCAGTCGCAGGGGAGGAGCGAGGCCTGGGGCCAACGTCCTGACTTTC.

This clonotype was seen more than once but under ten times. The rearrangement links TRBV18 to TRBJ1-1, with D possibly TRBD1 on 6 matching bases. CDR3 size: 15 residues. V lost 6 bases and J lost 4, with 18 bases in between. Germline V gene data show CDR1 as KGHSH and CDR2 as LQKENI. The CDR3 is CASSLHGGEGTEAFF. Here the CDR3 DNA reads TGTGCCAGCTCGCTCCATGGGGGCGAGGGCACTGAAGCTTTCTTT. Looking up the rest from reference TRBV18 and TRBJ1-1 gives the full variable domain: NAGVMQNPRHLVRRRGQEARLRCSPMKGHSHVYWYRQLPEEGLKFMVYLQKENIIDESGMPKERFSAEFPKEGPSILRIQQVVRGDSAAYFCASSLHGGEGTEAFFGQGTRLTVV.

This clonotype was seen many times. The rearrangement links TRBV6-6 to TRBJ2-3, with 14 nucleotides matching TRBD2. V trimming: 2 bases; J trimming: 13 bases; junction bases outside the gene matches: 17. Per germline, CDR1 MNHNY and CDR2 SVGAGI (reference sequence). This CDR3 is built from 18 residues. The CDR3 DNA sequence: TGTGCCAGCAGTTACGAAGCGGGACTAGCGGGGGAGGATTCGCGGGAGTATTTT. It encodes CASSYEAGLAGEDSREYF.

The genes are TRBV3-1 and TRBJ2-3; D is possibly TRBD1 (6 bases). Trimming shortened V by 0 bases and J by 4 bases, and 14 bases separated the two germline ends. Germline V gene sequence: CDR1 LGHDT, CDR2 YNNKEL (reference sequence). The CDR3 length is 16 residues. The CDR3 DNA is TGTGCCAGCAGCCAAGATTACGCTTCAGGGGCAGATACGCAGTATTTT. This encodes CASSQDYASGADTQYF.